A single T cell receptor beta chain is shown here with its context. In terms of age and location, participants ranged from about 18 to 95 years and lived in approximately 24 US areas. Participants' reported clinical history set cohort assignment. The source of the sample is a study of blood T cell repertoires in COVID-19. Study background: Samples of COVID-19 (acute and convalescent) were obtained from the United States, Italy and Spain.

Losses at the gene ends were 6 bases for V and 4 bases for J; bases not matched to a gene: 4. The CDR3 contains 15 residues. The V gene's germline CDR1 is MNHEY and CDR2 SVGAGI. Per the original data handling: Estimated nucleated cell counts came from reference gene primer amplification. This table comes from immunoSEQ multiplex PCR, and its TCRdb copy is limited to in-frame clones, with some not included. The V and J calls and clone size are taken from that table; D and trimming were inferred from the DNA. The table records 300,000 to 350,000 clones, nearly 90% of them present only once. The TCR originated in a woman aged 18-29 years with acute COVID-19. Sequenced input: PBMCs or T cells enriched from blood (not recorded which). This chain uses TRBV6-5 with TRBJ2-1, with 12 nucleotides matching TRBD2. CDR3 sequence reads: CASRLAGGTYNEQFF. Here the CDR3 DNA reads TGTGCCAGCAGACTAGCGGGAGGAACGTACAATGAGCAGTTCTTC.